The 27 T cell receptor beta chains below come from one sample, sequenced in a study of blood T cells in healthy people across ages. The use of a sample-barcoded 5' primer and a J-beta primer mix characterized a second PCR of 7 to 11 cycles. TCRdb processed the 5' RACE reads anew with MiXCR; each CDR3 protein has one entry. This table has 1.5 million to 1.8 million distinct CDR3 sequences, about 45% appearing once. What was sequenced was blood. The receptors were gathered from a woman under 30 in good health.

Only a few counts were recorded for this clonotype. The DNA of the CDR3 is TGTGCCAGCAGCCCCTGGGGGGAGGGCACTGAAGCTTTCTTT. The encoded protein is CASSPWGEGTEAFF. This sequence joins TRBV9 and TRBJ1-1, with D perhaps TRBD1 (5 bases). The CDR3 runs 14 residues. Germline values: CDR1 SGDLS, CDR2 YYNGEE. The V gene lost 4 bases and the J gene lost 4 bases, with 14 bases spanning the gap.

This clonotype has just a few counts. The J gene is TRBJ1-1, the V gene TRBV18; 9 bases are shared with TRBD1. V gave up 3 bases and J gave up 1 base; unmatched junction bases: 9. Germline V gene data show CDR1 as KGHSH and CDR2 as LQKENI. This CDR3 is built from 17 residues. As DNA, the CDR3 is TGTGCCAGCTCACCCCTTGGACAGGGGAGAGGGAACACTGAAGCTTTCTTT. Translation: CASSPLGQGRGNTEAFF.

The chain recombines TRBV13 with TRBJ2-1, with a tentative D call TRBD1 (5 bases). The length of the CDR3 is 13 residues. Trimming removed 4 bases from V and 7 bases from J, with 11 bases in between. CDR1 is PRHDT and CDR2 is FYEKMQ in the germline V gene (reference sequence). The CDR3, as DNA: TGTGCCAGCAGCTGTAGGGGCCAAAATGAGCAGTTCTTC. It codes for CASSCRGQNEQFF.

This clonotype was counted only a few times. The CDR3 nucleotides are TGCGCCAGCAGCCAAGCTGACAGGGCCTCCTATGGCTACACCTTC. This gives the protein CASSQADRASYGYTF. The chain employs TRBV4-3 and TRBJ1-2; 7 bases line up with TRBD1. Germline lookup yields CDR1 LGHNA and CDR2 YSLEER. The CDR3 extends over 15 amino acids. The ends lost 1 base at V and 4 bases at J; junction bases unmatched: 6.

The V call is TRBV20-1, the J call TRBJ2-1, with D possibly being TRBD1 (5 bases). In germline, CDR1 is DFQATT, CDR2 SNEGSKA (reference sequence). The CDR3 contains 13 residues. The ends were cut back, 5 bases at V and 2 bases at J, with 10 bases in the middle. Here the CDR3 reads CSAVQETYNEQFF. Here the CDR3 DNA reads TGCAGTGCTGTACAGGAGACCTACAATGAGCAGTTCTTC.

The V gene is TRBV29-1, the J gene TRBJ2-7, with D uncertain. This CDR3 has 10 amino acids. V lost 8 bases, J lost 7 bases, and 12 bases lay in between. The germline V gene encodes CDR1 SQVTM and CDR2 ANQGSEA. The CDR3 region has the DNA TGCAGCTCCGGCCCGGATGAGCAGTACTTC. Amino acids: CSSGPDEQYF.

CDR3 sequence reads: CSAGLGAPSYNEQFF. For the CDR3, the DNA is TGCAGCGCTGGCCTGGGGGCTCCGTCCTACAATGAGCAGTTCTTC. This rearrangement joins TRBV29-1 to TRBJ2-1; tentatively, D is TRBD1 (6 bases). V lost 7 bases and J lost 1, with 17 bases in between. The CDR3 runs to 15 residues. Germline values: CDR1 SQVTM, CDR2 ANQGSEA.

The V and J genes are TRBV15 and TRBJ2-1; 9 bases fit TRBD2. The ends lost 1 base at V and 0 bases at J; junction bases unmatched: 7. The CDR3 contains 18 residues. Germline V gene data show CDR1 as LNHNV and CDR2 as YYDKDF (reference sequence). CDR3 loop: CATSRVAGGRSSYNEQFF. As DNA, the CDR3 is TGTGCCACCAGCAGAGTGGCGGGAGGGCGCAGCTCCTACAATGAGCAGTTCTTC.

The chain joins TRBV25-1 to TRBJ2-1; TRBD1 might be the D (5 bases). Between the trimmed V and J ends, which lost 8 bases and 2 bases, there was a span of 10 bases. The germline gives CDR1 MGHDK, CDR2 SYGVNS. The CDR3 consists of 13 residues. The CDR3 DNA reads as TGTGCCAGCCAGGGCGTCACCTACAATGAGCAGTTCTTC. Residues: CASQGVTYNEQFF.

In DNA form, the CDR3 reads TGCGCCAGCAGCCACAGGACGGACTACGAGCAGTACTTC. Its translation: CASSHRTDYEQYF. The J gene is TRBJ2-7, the V gene TRBV4-1; D is undetermined. This CDR3 contains 13 residues. V was shortened by 3 bases and J by 3 bases, with 9 bases between the two germline ends. CDR1 MGHRA and CDR2 YSYEKL come from the germline V gene.

The chain links TRBV7-2 to TRBJ2-1, with D unresolved. The V and J ends lost 0 bases and 4 bases respectively, with 10 bases between them. This CDR3 has 15 amino acids. Looked up from germline, CDR1 is SGHTA and CDR2 is FQGNSA. The CDR3 DNA reads TGTGCCAGCAGCTTAGCGCCAGCCGATTACAATGAGCAGTTCTTC. Its protein product is CASSLAPADYNEQFF.

The chain has TRBV20-1 and TRBJ2-5; D might be TRBD1 (6 bases). From germline, CDR1 is DFQATT and CDR2 SNEGSKA (reference sequence). The CDR3 extends over 15 amino acids. The germline V and J ends were trimmed by 0 bases and 5 bases, with 16 bases remaining between them. The CDR3 loop is CSARDQIRDIETQYF. Written as DNA, the CDR3 is TGCAGTGCTAGAGATCAAATTAGGGACATTGAGACCCAGTACTTC.

The gene calls are TRBV21-1 and TRBJ2-5; TRBD1 is the table's D call, not checked against the DNA. TRBV21-1 has pseudogene status. This CDR3 is 21 amino acids long. The CDR3 is CASSNPTRGTDTKGPEETQYF. The CDR3 coding sequence is TGTGCCAGCAGCAACCCAACCCGTGGGACGGACACTAAGGGGCCAGAAGAGACCCAGTACTTC.

The J gene is TRBJ2-3, the V gene TRBV27; a possible D gene is TRBD2 (5 bases). CDR1 and CDR2 (germline): MNHEY, SMNVEV (reference sequence). Trimming pared 7 bases from V and 0 bases from J, leaving 14 bases between. The CDR3 length is 15 residues. This CDR3 is CASKSQRFSTDTQYF. The CDR3 DNA reads TGTGCCAGCAAATCCCAGCGGTTTAGCACAGATACGCAGTATTTT.

This clonotype was observed a single time. CDR3 DNA: TGTGCCCATTGTCCGGGGGATGTGTTCTACAATGAGCAGTTCTTC. Protein sequence: CAHCPGDVFYNEQFF. This sequence joins TRBV24-1 and TRBJ2-1; D might be TRBD2 (6 bases). The length of the CDR3 is 15 residues. Trimming removed 12 bases at V and 3 bases at J, with 20 bases between. Per the germline V gene, CDR1 is KGHDR and CDR2 is SFDVKD.

This rearrangement joins TRBV7-3 to TRBJ2-2; 10 nucleotides align to TRBD1. CDR3 length: 13 amino acids. Per the germline V gene, CDR1 is SGHTA and CDR2 is FQGTGA. The V gene end was trimmed by 9 bases and the J gene end by 6 bases; junction bases not matched to a gene: 4. This CDR3 reads CASTGTGAGELFF. CDR3 coding DNA: TGTGCCAGTACCGGGACAGGGGCCGGGGAGCTGTTTTTT.

This clonotype was detected a few times. The V and J genes are TRBV12-3 or TRBV12-4 and TRBJ2-3; 12 bases align to TRBD1. Unmatched junction bases numbered 3, after V lost 5 bases and J lost 3 bases. The CDR3 consists of 15 residues. The CDR3 region has the DNA TGTGCCAGCAGTCGGGGACAGGGGGCAACAGATACGCAGTATTTT. Translated, it gives CASSRGQGATDTQYF.

This sequence joins TRBV11-3 and TRBJ1-1; tentatively, D is TRBD1 (5 bases). Looked up from germline, CDR1 is SGHNT and CDR2 is YENEEA. The germline V and J ends were trimmed by 0 bases and 1 base, with 18 bases remaining between them. The CDR3 runs to 18 residues. CDR3 nucleotide sequence: TGTGCCAGCAGCTTAGATTACCCCCGACAGTGGGCGAACACTGAAGCTTTCTTT. Its translation is CASSLDYPRQWANTEAFF.

This clonotype was found a few times. V usage is TRBV5-1 and J usage is TRBJ1-6; D ambiguous. This CDR3 has 15 amino acids. V was shortened by 3 bases and J by 7 bases, with 14 bases between the two germline ends. Per germline, CDR1 SGHRS and CDR2 YFSETQ. The CDR3 sequence: CASSSNNAGNSPLHF. The CDR3 nucleotides read TGCGCCAGCAGCTCAAACAACGCTGGCAATTCACCCCTCCACTTT.

The chain joins TRBV20-1 to TRBJ1-6, with D unclear. Germline CDR1 is DFQATT and CDR2 is SNEGSKA (reference sequence). CDR3 length: 10 amino acids. V dropped 5 bases and J dropped 7 bases, with 3 bases sitting between them. The CDR3 protein is CSARNSPLHF. The CDR3 nucleotides are TGCAGTGCTCGAAATTCACCCCTCCACTTT.

The rearrangement joins TRBV7-9 to TRBJ1-5; weak D call: TRBD1 (6 bases). Trimming took off 0 bases at V and 0 bases at J, with 12 bases between the two ends. This CDR3 contains 17 residues. From germline, CDR1 is SEHNR and CDR2 FQNEAQ (reference sequence). CDR3 amino acids: CASSLATDSISNQPQHF. The CDR3 DNA reads as TGTGCCAGCAGCTTAGCGACGGACAGCATTAGCAATCAGCCCCAGCATTTT.

This clonotype was counted only a few times. This rearrangement joins TRBV15 to TRBJ1-1, with a possible D match to TRBD1 (6 bases). Germline V gives CDR1 LNHNV, CDR2 YYDKDF (reference sequence). The CDR3 totals 15 residues. Trimming cost V 1 base and J 6 bases, with 15 bases left between them. CDR3 sequence (DNA): TGTGCCACCAGCAGAGTCCCAGGGGAAATAGCTGAAGCTTTCTTT. Translated, it gives CATSRVPGEIAEAFF.

CDR3 region: CASSDRLGPAEKLFF. The DNA of the CDR3 is TGTGCCAGCAGTGATCGTCTGGGACCGGCTGAAAAACTGTTTTTT. The gene calls are TRBV2 and TRBJ1-4; TRBD1 is a possible D gene (5 bases). This CDR3 has 15 residues. Trimming cost V 3 bases and J 7 bases, with 15 bases left between them. CDR1 is SNHLY, CDR2 FYNNEI, per germline.

This clonotype was observed a few times. This rearrangement joins TRBV6-1 to TRBJ2-3, with TRBD2 matching over 14 bases. J was trimmed by 4 bases and V by 10 bases; bases with no gene match: 7. The CDR3 is made up of 15 amino acids. Germline loops: CDR1 MNHNS, CDR2 SASEGT. CDR3: CATLTSGGGPDTQYF. CDR3 in DNA: TGTGCCACCCTGACTAGCGGGGGGGGTCCAGATACGCAGTATTTT.

The chain employs TRBV30 and TRBJ1-5, with D perhaps TRBD1 (6 bases). The CDR3 covers 15 residues. The V end lost 2 bases, the J end lost 3 bases, and 14 bases lay between the germline ends. The germline CDR1 and CDR2 sequences are GTSNPN and SVGIG (reference sequence). The CDR3 nucleotides read TGTGCCTGGAGTCCACCCGGACAGCACAATCAGCCCCAGCATTTT. Its translation is CAWSPPGQHNQPQHF.

The CDR3 coding sequence is TGTGCCAGCAGTGAGCGGAGCGCGGGAAAAGAGACCCAGTACTTC. As protein: CASSERSAGKETQYF. This chain joins TRBV6-4 and TRBJ2-5; a possible D gene is TRBD2 (6 bases). V was trimmed by 3 bases and J by 3 bases, leaving 14 bases between them. Germline assignment: CDR1 MRHNA and CDR2 SNTAGT. This CDR3 spans 15 amino acids.

The chain couples TRBV27 to TRBJ1-4; D gene unclear. The CDR3 runs 15 residues. The germline CDR1 and CDR2 sequences are MNHEY and SMNVEV (reference sequence). The V and J ends lost 0 bases and 7 bases respectively, with 12 bases between them. The CDR3 region is CASSLSGHPSEKLFF. DNA for the CDR3: TGTGCCAGCAGTTTATCCGGGCACCCTAGTGAAAAACTGTTTTTT.